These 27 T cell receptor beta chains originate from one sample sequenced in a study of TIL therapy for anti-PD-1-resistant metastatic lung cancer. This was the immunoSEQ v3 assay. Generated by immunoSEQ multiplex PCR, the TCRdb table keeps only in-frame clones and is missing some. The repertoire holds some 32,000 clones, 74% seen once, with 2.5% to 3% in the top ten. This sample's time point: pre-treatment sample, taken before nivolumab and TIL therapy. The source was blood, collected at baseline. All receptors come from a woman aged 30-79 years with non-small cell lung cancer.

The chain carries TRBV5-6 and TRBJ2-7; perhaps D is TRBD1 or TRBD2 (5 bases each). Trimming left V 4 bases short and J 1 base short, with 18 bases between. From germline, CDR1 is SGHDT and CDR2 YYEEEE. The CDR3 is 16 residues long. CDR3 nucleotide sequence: TGTGCCAGCAGCAGCCTGGGGCGGGCGCAGTCCTACGAGCAGTACTTC. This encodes CASSSLGRAQSYEQYF.

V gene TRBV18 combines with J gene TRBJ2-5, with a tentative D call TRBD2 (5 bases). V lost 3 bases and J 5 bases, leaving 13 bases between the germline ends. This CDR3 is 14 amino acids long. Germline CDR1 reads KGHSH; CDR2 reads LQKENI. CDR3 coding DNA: TGTGCCAGCTCACCCACTAGGGTCAGGGAGACCCAGTACTTC. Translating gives CASSPTRVRETQYF.

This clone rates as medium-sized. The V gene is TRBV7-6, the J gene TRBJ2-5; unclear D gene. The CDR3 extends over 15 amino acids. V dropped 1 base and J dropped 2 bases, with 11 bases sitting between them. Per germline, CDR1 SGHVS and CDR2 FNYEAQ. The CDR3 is CASSLGVLTQETQYF. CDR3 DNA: TGTGCCAGCAGCTTAGGAGTCTTGACTCAAGAGACCCAGTACTTC.

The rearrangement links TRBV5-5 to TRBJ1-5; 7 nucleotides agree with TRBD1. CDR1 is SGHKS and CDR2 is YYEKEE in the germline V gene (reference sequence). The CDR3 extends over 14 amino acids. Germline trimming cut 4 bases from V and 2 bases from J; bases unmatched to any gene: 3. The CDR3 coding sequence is TGTGCCAGCAGCCAAGGACAGGGCAATCAGCCCCAGCATTTT. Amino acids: CASSQGQGNQPQHF.

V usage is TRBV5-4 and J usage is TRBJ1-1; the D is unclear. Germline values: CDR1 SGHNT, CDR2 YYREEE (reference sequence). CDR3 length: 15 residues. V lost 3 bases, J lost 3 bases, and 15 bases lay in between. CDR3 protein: CASSSGPRPDTEAFF. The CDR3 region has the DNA TGTGCCAGCAGCTCCGGACCTCGACCAGACACTGAAGCTTTCTTT.

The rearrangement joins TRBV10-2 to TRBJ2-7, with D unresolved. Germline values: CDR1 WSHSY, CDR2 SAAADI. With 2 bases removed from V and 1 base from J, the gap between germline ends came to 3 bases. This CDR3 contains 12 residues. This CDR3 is CASSEGSYEQYF. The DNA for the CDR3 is TGCGCCAGCAGTGAGGGATCCTACGAGCAGTACTTC.

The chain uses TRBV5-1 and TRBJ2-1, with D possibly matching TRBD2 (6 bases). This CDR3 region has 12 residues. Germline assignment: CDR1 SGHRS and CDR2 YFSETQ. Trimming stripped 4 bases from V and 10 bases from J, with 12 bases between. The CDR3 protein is CASSLAGLEQFF. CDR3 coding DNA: TGCGCCAGCAGCCTTGCCGGACTAGAGCAGTTCTTC.

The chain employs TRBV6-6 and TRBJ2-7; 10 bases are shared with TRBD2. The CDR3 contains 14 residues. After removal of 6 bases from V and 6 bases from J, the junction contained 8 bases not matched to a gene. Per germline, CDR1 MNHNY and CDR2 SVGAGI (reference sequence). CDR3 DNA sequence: TGTGCCAGCAGCCCCCTAGCGGGAGTCAGCGAGCAGTACTTC. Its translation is CASSPLAGVSEQYF.

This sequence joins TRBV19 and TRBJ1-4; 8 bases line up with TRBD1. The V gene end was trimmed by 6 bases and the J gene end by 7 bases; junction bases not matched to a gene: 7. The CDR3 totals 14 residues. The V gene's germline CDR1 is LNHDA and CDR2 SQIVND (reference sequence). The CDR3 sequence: CASRQGAKIEKLFF. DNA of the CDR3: TGTGCCAGTAGGCAGGGGGCGAAGATTGAAAAACTGTTTTTT.

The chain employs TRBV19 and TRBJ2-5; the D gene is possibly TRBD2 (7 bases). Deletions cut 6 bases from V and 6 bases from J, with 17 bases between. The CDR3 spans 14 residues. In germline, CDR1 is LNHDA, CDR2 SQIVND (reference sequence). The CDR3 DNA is TGTGCCAGTAGACAATCGGGGGGCCCCCAGACCCAGTACTTC. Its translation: CASRQSGGPQTQYF.

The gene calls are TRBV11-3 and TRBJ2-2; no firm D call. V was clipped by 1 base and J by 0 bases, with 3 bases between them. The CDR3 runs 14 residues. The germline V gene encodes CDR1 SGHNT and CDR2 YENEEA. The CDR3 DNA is TGTGCCAGCAGCTTAGTAGCGAACACCGGGGAGCTGTTTTTT. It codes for CASSLVANTGELFF.

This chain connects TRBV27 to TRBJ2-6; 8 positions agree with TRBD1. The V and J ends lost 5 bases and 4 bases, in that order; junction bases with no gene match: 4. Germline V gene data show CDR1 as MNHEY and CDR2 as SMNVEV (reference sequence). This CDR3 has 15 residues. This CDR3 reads CASSRTGPGANVLTF. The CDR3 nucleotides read TGTGCCAGCAGTAGGACAGGGCCAGGGGCCAACGTCCTGACTTTC.

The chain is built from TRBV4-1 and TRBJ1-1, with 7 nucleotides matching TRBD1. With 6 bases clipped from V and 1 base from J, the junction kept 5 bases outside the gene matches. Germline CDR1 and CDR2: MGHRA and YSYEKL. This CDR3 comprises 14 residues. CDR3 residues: CASRGTARNTEAFF. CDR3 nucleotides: TGCGCCAGCAGGGGGACAGCCCGGAACACTGAAGCTTTCTTT.

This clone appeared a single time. CDR3 sequence reads: CASSLDRSATQYF. The CDR3 DNA is TGTGCCAGCAGCTTAGATAGGTCTGCGACCCAGTACTTC. The V call is TRBV11-3, the J call TRBJ2-5; D remains unclear. Germline V lookup: CDR1 SGHNT, CDR2 YENEEA. With 0 bases removed from V and 7 bases from J, the gap between germline ends came to 9 bases. This CDR3 has 13 amino acids.

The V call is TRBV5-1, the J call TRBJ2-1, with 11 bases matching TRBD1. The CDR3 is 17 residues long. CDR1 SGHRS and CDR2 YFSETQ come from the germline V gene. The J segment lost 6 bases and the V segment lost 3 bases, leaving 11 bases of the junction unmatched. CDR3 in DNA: TGCGCCAGCAGCTACCGGACAGGGGGCGAGGGTGGCAATGAGCAGTTCTTC. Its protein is CASSYRTGGEGGNEQFF.

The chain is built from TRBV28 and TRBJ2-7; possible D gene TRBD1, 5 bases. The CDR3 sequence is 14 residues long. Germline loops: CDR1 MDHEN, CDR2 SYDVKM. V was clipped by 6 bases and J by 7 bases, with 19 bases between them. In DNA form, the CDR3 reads TGTGCCAGCAGCTCCTCGGCAGGGTTTAGGGAGCAGTACTTC. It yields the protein CASSSSAGFREQYF.

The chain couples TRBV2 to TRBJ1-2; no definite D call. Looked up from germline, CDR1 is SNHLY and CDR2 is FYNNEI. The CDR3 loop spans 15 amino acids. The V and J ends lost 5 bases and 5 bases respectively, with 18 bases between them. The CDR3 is CASSYTEIIRYGYTF. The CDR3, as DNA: TGTGCCAGCAGTTATACCGAAATCATTCGGTATGGCTACACCTTC.

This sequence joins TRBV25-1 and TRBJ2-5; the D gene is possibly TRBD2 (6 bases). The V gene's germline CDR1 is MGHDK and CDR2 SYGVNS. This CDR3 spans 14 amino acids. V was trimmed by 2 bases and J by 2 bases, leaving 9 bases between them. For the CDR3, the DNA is TGTGCCAGCAGTGAAGGTGGGGGGCAAGAGACCCAGTACTTC. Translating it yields CASSEGGGQETQYF.

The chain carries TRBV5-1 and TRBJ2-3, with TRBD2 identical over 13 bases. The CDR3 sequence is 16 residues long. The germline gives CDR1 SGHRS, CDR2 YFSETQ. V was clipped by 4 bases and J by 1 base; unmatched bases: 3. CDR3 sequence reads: CASSVGTSGGTDTQYF. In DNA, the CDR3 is TGCGCCAGCAGCGTCGGGACTAGCGGGGGCACAGATACGCAGTATTTT.

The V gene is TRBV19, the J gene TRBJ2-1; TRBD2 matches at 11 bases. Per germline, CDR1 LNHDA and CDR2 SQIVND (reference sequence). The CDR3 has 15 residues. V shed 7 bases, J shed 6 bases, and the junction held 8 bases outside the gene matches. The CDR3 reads CASIPLAGAINEQFF. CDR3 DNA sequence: TGTGCCAGTATTCCACTAGCGGGAGCTATCAATGAGCAGTTCTTC.

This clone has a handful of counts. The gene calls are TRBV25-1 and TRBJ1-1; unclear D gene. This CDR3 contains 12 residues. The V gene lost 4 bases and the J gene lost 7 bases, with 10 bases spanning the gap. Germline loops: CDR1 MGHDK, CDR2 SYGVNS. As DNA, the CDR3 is TGTGCCAGCAGTGGGCGGACGGGTGAAGCTTTCTTT. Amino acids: CASSGRTGEAFF. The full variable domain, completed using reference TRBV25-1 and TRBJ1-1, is EADIYQTPRYLVIGTGKKITLECSQTMGHDKMYWYQQDPGMELHLIHYSYGVNSTEKGDLSSESTVSRIRTEHFPLTLESARPSHTSQYLCASSGRTGEAFFGQGTRLTVV.

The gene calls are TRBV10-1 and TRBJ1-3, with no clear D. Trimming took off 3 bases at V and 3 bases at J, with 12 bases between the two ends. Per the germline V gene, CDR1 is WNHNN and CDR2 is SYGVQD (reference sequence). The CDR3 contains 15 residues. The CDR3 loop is CASSEDQRGGNTIYF. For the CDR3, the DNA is TGCGCCAGCAGTGAAGACCAGCGGGGTGGAAACACCATATATTTT.

The CDR3 region is CASITGGSWNTEAFF. The CDR3 DNA reads as TGTGCCAGCATCACCGGCGGATCGTGGAACACTGAAGCTTTCTTT. The rearrangement joins TRBV5-8 to TRBJ1-1, with unresolved D. V lost 6 bases to trimming and J lost 1 base, with 16 bases between them. The V gene's germline CDR1 is SGHTS and CDR2 YDEGEE. This CDR3 comprises 15 residues.

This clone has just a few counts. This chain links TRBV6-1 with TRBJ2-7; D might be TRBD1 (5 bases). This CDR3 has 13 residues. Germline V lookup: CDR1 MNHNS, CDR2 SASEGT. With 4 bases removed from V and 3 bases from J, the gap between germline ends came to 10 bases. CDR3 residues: CASSGRQNYEQYF. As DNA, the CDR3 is TGTGCCAGCAGTGGCAGACAGAACTACGAGCAGTACTTC.

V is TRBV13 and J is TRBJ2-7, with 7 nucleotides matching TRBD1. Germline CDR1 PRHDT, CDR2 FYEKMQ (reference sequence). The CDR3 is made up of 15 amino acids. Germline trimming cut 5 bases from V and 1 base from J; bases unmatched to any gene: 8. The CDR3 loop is CASSANRGRSYEQYF. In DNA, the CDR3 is TGTGCCAGCAGCGCAAACAGGGGTCGATCCTACGAGCAGTACTTC.

The CDR3 spells CASSWRQGSGGYTF. The DNA of the CDR3 is TGTGCCAGCAGCTGGCGACAGGGGTCGGGCGGCTACACCTTC. The rearrangement links TRBV9 to TRBJ1-2, with 8 positions matching TRBD1. The junction had 10 bases not matched to a gene; V was cut back by 4 bases and J by 8 bases. This CDR3 region has 14 residues. Germline V gene sequence: CDR1 SGDLS, CDR2 YYNGEE.

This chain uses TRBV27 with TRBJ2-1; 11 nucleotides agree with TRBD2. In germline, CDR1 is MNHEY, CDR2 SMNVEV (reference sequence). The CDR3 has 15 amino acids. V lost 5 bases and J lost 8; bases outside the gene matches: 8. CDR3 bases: TGTGCCAGCAGTGCAACTAGCGGGAGTATCCATGAGCAGTTCTTC. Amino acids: CASSATSGSIHEQFF.